A single sample gave rise to the 9 T cell receptor beta chains below, sequenced in a study of blood T cells in healthy people across ages (dated by TCRdb to the mid-2010s). The library came from 5' RACE. Data came from an Illumina HiSeq 2500. A second PCR of about 7 to 12 cycles was run with a J-beta primer mix and a sample-barcoded 5' primer. TCRdb reprocessing: public reads trimmed at Q25 with fastp, clones called with MiXCR, in-frame beta chains kept. Rows with a matching CDR3 protein are joined into one entry that keeps the most common DNA and genes. The sample table lists more than 800,000 distinct CDR3 sequences, roughly 26% of them with a count of one. The ten largest clones take up 15% to 20% of the sample. What was sequenced was blood. Every receptor here comes from a woman over 75 in good health.

A word on this clonotype: This sequence may be a read error, since a much larger clone differs from it by one base. This sequence joins TRBV7-8 and TRBJ2-5, with 10 bases fitting TRBD1. The J call may be wrong; the DNA end is better matched by TRBJ2-1. The CDR3 has 15 residues. From germline, CDR1 is SGHVS and CDR2 FQNEAQ. The CDR3 nucleotides read TGTGCCAGCAGCAAAGCCCGGGACAGGGGAGAGACCCAGTTCTTC. It encodes CASSKARDRGETQFF.

To note about this clonotype: At one end, the junction sequence differs from germline, possibly due to a read error. The rearrangement joins TRBV20-1 to TRBJ2-7, with 7 bases matching TRBD2. Germline lookup yields CDR1 DFQATT and CDR2 SNEGSKA (reference sequence). This CDR3 spans 15 amino acids. As DNA, the CDR3 is TGCAGTGCTAGGTGGCTAGCGGCAGCCTACAATGAGCGGTACTTC. Its translation is CSARWLAAAYNERYF.

This rearrangement joins TRBV7-6 to TRBJ1-4; 7 bases are a match to TRBD1. Germline V CDR1 and CDR2: SGHVS, FNYEAQ. The V gene end was trimmed by 2 bases and the J gene end by 7 bases; junction bases not matched to a gene: 4. The CDR3 extends over 14 amino acids. The chain's CDR3 is CASSLRQGLEKLFF. Here the CDR3 DNA reads TGTGCCAGCAGCTTAAGACAGGGTCTTGAAAAACTGTTTTTT.

V is TRBV20-1 and J is TRBJ1-1; 9 nucleotides align to TRBD1. The J segment lost 5 bases and the V segment lost 1 base, leaving 17 bases of the junction unmatched. The CDR3 has 18 residues. CDR1 DFQATT and CDR2 SNEGSKA come from the germline V gene (reference sequence). The CDR3 nucleotides read TGCAGTGCTAGAGCCGGCGCCGCGGGACAGGGTCGTCGAACTGAAGCTTTCTTT. As protein: CSARAGAAGQGRRTEAFF.

The chain recombines TRBV18 with TRBJ2-3; 8 bases match TRBD2. The V and J ends lost 3 bases and 1 base, in that order; junction bases with no gene match: 6. The CDR3 sequence is 16 residues long. CDR1 KGHSH and CDR2 LQKENI come from the germline V gene. The CDR3 loop is CASSPWSSGGTDTQYF. As DNA, the CDR3 is TGTGCCAGCTCACCCTGGAGTAGCGGGGGCACAGATACGCAGTATTTT.

The chain is built from TRBV25-1 and TRBJ2-1, with TRBD2 as a possible D gene (5 bases). The ends were cut back, 3 bases at V and 13 bases at J, with 22 bases in the middle. The CDR3 is 15 residues long. Germline V gene data show CDR1 as MGHDK and CDR2 as SYGVNS. CDR3 sequence (DNA): TGTGCCAGCAGTGACCCCCGGGGATGGAAAGAGTCCCAGTTCTTC. Encoded protein: CASSDPRGWKESQFF.

The gene calls are TRBV6-5 and TRBJ1-6; no definite D call. The germline CDR1 and CDR2 sequences are MNHEY and SVGAGI. The CDR3 loop spans 15 amino acids. The germline V and J ends were trimmed by 0 bases and 5 bases, with 8 bases remaining between them. The CDR3 DNA follows: TGTGCCAGCAGTTACTCGAGGAGTAATAATTCACCCCTCCACTTT. Its protein product is CASSYSRSNNSPLHF.

This clonotype came up many times. The chain has TRBV29-1 and TRBJ1-2, with D uncertain. This CDR3 is 13 amino acids long. Trimming cost V 5 bases and J 0 bases, with 10 bases left between them. The V gene's germline CDR1 is SQVTM and CDR2 ANQGSEA. CDR3 amino acids: CSVLGRPNYGYTF. CDR3 bases: TGCAGCGTTCTCGGAAGACCTAACTATGGCTACACCTTC.

Many counts were recorded for this clonotype. V usage is TRBV5-1 and J usage is TRBJ2-5, with TRBD2 matching over 7 bases. Germline loops: CDR1 SGHRS, CDR2 YFSETQ. The CDR3 loop spans 14 amino acids. V shed 4 bases and J 0 bases; nucleotides not matched to a gene: 3. The CDR3 DNA reads TGCGCCAGCAGCCCGGGGGGACACCAAGAGACCCAGTACTTC. Its protein product is CASSPGGHQETQYF.